The clone carrying this T cell receptor beta chain has a handful of counts. The entry originates in a study of T cells in Graves' hyperthyroidism and ophthalmopathy. Study context: At initial diagnosis, before any treatment had begun, peripheral blood was obtained.

The CDR3 runs to 16 residues. Germline V gives CDR1 MGHRA, CDR2 YSYEKL. Trimming pared 0 bases from V and 3 bases from J, leaving 15 bases between. Authors of the study amplified TCR beta CDR3 regions from RNA transcripts. The TCR CDR3 first-round RT-PCR relied on the HTBI primer set. Using its own MiXCR run on the multiplex PCR reads, TCRdb lists one record per CDR3 protein. The data contain fewer than 750,000 distinct CDR3 sequences, about 15% of them singletons. This clonotype was sampled from a woman aged 40 to 50 with Graves' ophthalmopathy. V gene TRBV4-1 combines with J gene TRBJ2-7; D not certain. Sequencing was done on a sample of blood. CDR3 coding DNA: TGCGCCAGCAGCCAAGAAGACTCATCCCTACGCTACGAGCAGTACTTC. This codes for CASSQEDSSLRYEQYF.